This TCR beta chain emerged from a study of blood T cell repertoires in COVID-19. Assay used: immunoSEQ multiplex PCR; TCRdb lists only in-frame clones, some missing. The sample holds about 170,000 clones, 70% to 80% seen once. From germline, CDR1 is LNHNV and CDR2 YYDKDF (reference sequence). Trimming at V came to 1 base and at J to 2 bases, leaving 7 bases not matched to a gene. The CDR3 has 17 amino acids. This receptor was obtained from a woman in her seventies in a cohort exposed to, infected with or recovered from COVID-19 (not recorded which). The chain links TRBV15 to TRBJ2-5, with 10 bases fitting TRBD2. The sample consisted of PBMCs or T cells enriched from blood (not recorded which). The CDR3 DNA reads TGTGCCACCAGCAGAGGGAGAACTAGCGGGGTTCAAGAGACCCAGTACTTC. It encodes CATSRGRTSGVQETQYF.